This T cell receptor beta chain was retrieved from a study of Ad26.COV2.S vaccination and SARS-CoV-2 variants. About the study: Into the muscle, Ad26.COV2.S was dosed once or twice, 56 days apart.

Study conclusions and caveats: Marked by substantial breadth, spike-specific CD8+ and CD4+ T cell responses were reportedly seen after vaccination. Vaccine and placebo groups showed comparable non-spike TCR breadth.

The V end was cut by 2 bases, the J end by 3 bases, with 8 bases between. This CDR3 comprises 14 residues. The germline gives CDR1 SNHLY, CDR2 FYNNEI. Sample treatment: some 20 received Ad26.COV2.S at low or high dose, single or two shots; a few received placebo; per-sample allocation not given. The study sampled participants on day 63 after the first vaccine or placebo injection. As its vector, the vaccine had Ad26, which expressed Wuhan-strain SARS-CoV-2 spike. Profiling relied on immunoSEQ multiplex PCR, and the TCRdb table lists in-frame clones only, not all of them. The sample records 350,000 to 400,000 clones, about 89% being singletons. As concerns this clone: Its antigen is undetermined.

The TCR was taken from a person aged 18-60 years who received the Ad26.COV2.S COVID-19 vaccine or a placebo. Sample: peripheral blood, taken in a trial of Ad26.COV2.S vaccine versus placebo. The chain combines TRBV2 with TRBJ1-5; no definite D call. CDR3 sequence (DNA): TGTGCCAGCAGTGAAATGACGACCAATCAGCCCCAGCATTTT. Its protein is CASSEMTTNQPQHF.